The clone carrying this T cell receptor beta chain was picked up one time. The antigen remains undetermined. This entry belongs to a study of cytomegalovirus exposure and HLA in healthy donors. About the study: Unique TCR beta sequences numbering around 110 million came from roughly 180 million T cells in an earlier analysis.

Donors likely had unrecorded immune exposures despite being nominally healthy when sampled. The length of the CDR3 is 12 residues. Germline lookup yields CDR1 MNHEY and CDR2 SVGAGI. V was trimmed by 6 bases and J by 4 bases, leaving 9 bases between them. PCR was performed using 60 Vbeta and 13 Jbeta primers. Clones were read by immunoSEQ multiplex PCR, and TCRdb kept only the in-frame ones, dropping some. The table includes 120,000 to 150,000 clones, over 65% detected once. Whole-study findings and limits: Cytomegalovirus-associated TCR beta chains were listed, numbering 164. For most subjects, TCR beta sequences were reported to predict HLA-A and HLA-B alleles with accuracy.

The chain recombines TRBV6-5 with TRBJ1-2; D remains ambiguous. The receptor was isolated from a man between 35 and 55 years old in good health and CMV-seropositive. The sequenced sample was PBMCs. This CDR3 reads CASRHNGYGYTF. The CDR3 DNA reads TGTGCCAGCAGACACAATGGCTATGGCTACACCTTC.